A selection of T cell receptor beta chains follows, all from one sample in a study of response to subunit inactivated influenza vaccine. From the RT-PCR reads, TCRdb called clonotypes with MiXCR, one entry per CDR3 protein. The repertoire holds about 240,000 distinct CDR3 sequences, with 12% as singletons. The sample here was non-naive T cells sorted from PBMCs, taken around two weeks before vaccination. All receptors come from a man aged 45 to 65 who received an inactivated influenza vaccine. CDR3s include the opening cysteine and the closing phenylalanine or tryptophan. Clone size is not always given. Where it is, it says once, few, many or a class for expanded clones.

many,TRBJ2-7,TRBV6-2/TRBV6-3,CASSDGPYYEQYF
.,TRBJ1-6,TRBV5-1,CASSLVAGGGNSPLHF
.,TRBJ2-1,TRBV3-1,CASSQDLSGEQFF
few,TRBJ1-2,TRBV6-5,CASSYRGYGYTF
.,TRBJ2-3,TRBV6-1,CASSPLGGWHTQYF
many,TRBJ1-4,TRBV7-2,CASSPRDGNEKLFF
many,TRBJ2-1,TRBV11-2,CASSFGGERVNEQFF
.,TRBJ2-7,TRBV11-2,CASTLPGSGYEQYF
many,TRBJ2-1,TRBV20-1,CSAGTGLQQFF
.,TRBJ2-3,TRBV15,CATSRDQGAPGLGEADTQYF
.,TRBJ2-5,TRBV3-1,CASSQGAAETQYF
few,TRBJ2-5,TRBV12-3/TRBV12-4,CASRPDRSTQYF
many,TRBJ2-1,TRBV12-3/TRBV12-4,CASGTGREQFF
few,TRBJ2-5,TRBV3-1,CASSQEGNTKTQYF
many,TRBJ2-3,TRBV7-2,CASSPGYSRVDTQYF
.,TRBJ2-3,TRBV10-2,CASRGLDTQYF
.,TRBJ1-6,TRBV7-2,CASSLGPSTDSPLHF
.,TRBJ2-7,TRBV2,CASSVLEQYF
.,TRBJ2-3,TRBV29-1,CSAESGSNPDTQYF
.,TRBJ2-1,TRBV20-1,CCARGPWGLADNEQFF
few,TRBJ2-1,TRBV29-1,CSVETGGEQFF
.,TRBJ1-2,TRBV5-6,CASSPGLLSYGYTF
.,TRBJ2-7,TRBV7-8,CASSLKFHEQYF
few,TRBJ2-6,TRBV10-3,CAIMPGQGSSGANVLTF
few,TRBJ1-2,TRBV10-3,CAISVTGANYGYTF
.,TRBJ2-3,TRBV20-1,CSALRLAGSADTQYF
.,TRBJ2-7,TRBV2,CASSERANVGYF
many,TRBJ2-5,TRBV24-1,CATSAGGRETQYF
.,TRBJ2-7,TRBV20-1,CSARDQTYEQYF
few,TRBJ1-2,TRBV5-4,CASSSRQGARDGYTF
.,TRBJ2-2,TRBV12-3/TRBV12-4,CASSFAGGDTGELFF
.,TRBJ2-1,TRBV20-1,CSVDGSRFDEQFF
many,TRBJ2-3,TRBV4-2,CASSQSGDDTQYF
.,TRBJ2-1,TRBV20-1,CSAISGGPSGEQFF
.,TRBJ2-5,TRBV20-1,CSARPTNWGQETQYF
few,TRBJ1-1,TRBV6-2/TRBV6-3,CASSYTHTRRGRWNTEAFF
.,TRBJ1-2,TRBV3-1,CASSQSWGYTF
few,TRBJ2-1,TRBV12-3/TRBV12-4,CASSYRLAGGEQFF
many,TRBJ1-2,TRBV5-1,CASSFGGTAYGYTF
few,TRBJ1-2,TRBV20-1,CSVAGAGNYGYTF
.,TRBJ1-5,TRBV6-2/TRBV6-3,CASSYFGTSNQPQHF
few,TRBJ2-7,TRBV10-3,CAISEPGTGNSYEQYF
.,TRBJ2-3,TRBV5-1,CASSLDGTNPGTDTQYF
many,TRBJ1-2,TRBV7-8,CASSEGQNYGYTF
.,TRBJ1-2,TRBV7-9,CASRPAGLYGYTF
few,TRBJ2-5,TRBV5-1,CASSLEHYQETQYF
few,TRBJ2-2,TRBV7-2,CASSPIAGRLTGELFF
many,TRBJ2-7,TRBV10-3,CAIRSRSSYEQYF